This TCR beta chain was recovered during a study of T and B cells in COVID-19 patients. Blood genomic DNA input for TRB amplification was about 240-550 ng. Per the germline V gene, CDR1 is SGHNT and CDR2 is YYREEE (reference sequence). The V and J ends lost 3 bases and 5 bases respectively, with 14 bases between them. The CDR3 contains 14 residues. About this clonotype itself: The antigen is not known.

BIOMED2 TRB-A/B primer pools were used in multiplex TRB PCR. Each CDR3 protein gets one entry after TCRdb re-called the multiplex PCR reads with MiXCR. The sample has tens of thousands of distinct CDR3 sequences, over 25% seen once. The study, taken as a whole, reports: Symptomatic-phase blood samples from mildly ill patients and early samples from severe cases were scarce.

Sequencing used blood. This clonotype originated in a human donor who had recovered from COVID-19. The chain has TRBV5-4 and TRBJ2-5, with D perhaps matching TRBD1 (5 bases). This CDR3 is CASSSRGRRETQYF. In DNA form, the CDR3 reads TGTGCCAGCAGCTCTAGGGGCCGTCGGGAGACCCAGTACTTC. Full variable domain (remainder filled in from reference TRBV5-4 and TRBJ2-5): ETGVTQSPTHLIKTRGQQVTLRCSSQSGHNTVSWYQQALGQGPQFIFQYYREEENGRGNFPPRFSGLQFPNYSSELNVNALELDDSALYLCASSSRGRRETQYFGPGTRLLVL.